The clone carrying this T cell receptor beta chain has just one count. Antigen: not known. Germline V gives CDR1 SGHTA, CDR2 FQGNSA. V was trimmed by 2 bases and J by 5 bases, leaving 14 bases between them. This CDR3 is 15 amino acids long. PCR was performed a second time for 7 to 11 cycles using a sample-barcoded 5' primer and a J-beta primer mix. TCRdb analysed the 5' RACE reads with MiXCR anew, one entry per CDR3 protein. The sample shows hundreds of thousands of distinct CDR3 sequences, roughly 44% of them seen only once. This entry is derived from a study of blood T cells in healthy people across ages. Overall study results and limits: Naive CD4+ cells and diversity were both higher in long-lived donors than in aged donors.

This sequence was found in an older woman in good health. The chain is built from TRBV7-2 and TRBJ2-3; possible D gene TRBD2, 7 bases. Source material: blood. CDR3 nucleotides: TGTGCCAGCAGCTTACGGGGGGCTGGTAAAGATACGCAGTATTTT. It is translated as CASSLRGAGKDTQYF.